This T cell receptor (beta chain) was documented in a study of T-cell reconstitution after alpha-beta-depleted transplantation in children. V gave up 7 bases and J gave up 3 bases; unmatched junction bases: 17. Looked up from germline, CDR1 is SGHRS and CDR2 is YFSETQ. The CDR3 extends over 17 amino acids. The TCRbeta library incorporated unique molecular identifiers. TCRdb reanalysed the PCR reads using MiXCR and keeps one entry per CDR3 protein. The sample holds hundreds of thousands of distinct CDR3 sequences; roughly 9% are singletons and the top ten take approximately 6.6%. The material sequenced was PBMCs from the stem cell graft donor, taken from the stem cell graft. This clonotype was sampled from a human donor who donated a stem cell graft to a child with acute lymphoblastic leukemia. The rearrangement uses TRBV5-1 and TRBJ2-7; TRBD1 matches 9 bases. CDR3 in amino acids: CASGLQGAGTLGYEQYF. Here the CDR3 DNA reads TGCGCCAGCGGCCTACAGGGGGCCGGAACCTTGGGCTACGAGCAGTACTTC.